The next 27 T cell receptor beta chains were all read from a single sample in a study of cytomegalovirus exposure and HLA in healthy donors (dated by TCRdb to about 2017). Receptor amplification or capture employed the immunoSEQ multiplex PCR assay. The multiplex PCR relied on a mix of 60 forward primers for TCR Vbeta segments and 13 reverse primers for TCR Jbeta segments. Here the immuneACCESS table is served through TCRdb, limited to in-frame sequences with V and J called. Missing clones are a known gap in these copies; in checked studies unresolved V genes cover under half, and the rest lacks a known reason. The sample includes a few hundred thousand clones, with around 77% observed a single time. Roughly 3% of the sample is in the top ten clones. The material sequenced was PBMCs. The source is a woman in her 30s in good health and CMV-seronegative.

The table lists this clone with a few counts. This chain connects TRBV7-6 to TRBJ1-2; TRBD1 matches 8 bases. Germline assignment: CDR1 SGHVS and CDR2 FNYEAQ. The length of the CDR3 is 16 residues. Unmatched junction bases numbered 13, after V lost 1 base and J lost 9 bases. The chain's CDR3 is CASSLDPPTGATSYTF. CDR3 coding DNA: TGTGCCAGCAGCTTAGACCCACCGACAGGGGCGACGAGCTACACCTTC.

This chain links TRBV28 with TRBJ2-5, with D maybe TRBD2 (6 bases). V lost 4 bases and J lost 5, with 23 bases in between. Germline-derived CDR1 and CDR2 are MDHEN and SYDVKM. The CDR3 sequence is 17 residues long. The DNA of the CDR3 is TGTGCCAGCAGTTCGCCCGGGGGTCGGGGTTCGGGGGAGACCCAGTACTTC. This codes for CASSSPGGRGSGETQYF.

The V and J genes are TRBV7-9 and TRBJ1-1; 9 nucleotides match TRBD1. Trimming cost V 4 bases and J 4 bases; bases outside gene matches: 4. CDR1 is SEHNR, CDR2 FQNEAQ, per germline (reference sequence). This CDR3 comprises 14 residues. This CDR3 reads CASSSGQGSTEAFF. The CDR3 nucleotides read TGTGCCAGCAGCTCAGGACAGGGGAGCACTGAAGCTTTCTTT.

This clone appeared once. This chain uses TRBV10-3 with TRBJ1-1, with 7 bases that match TRBD1. The germline gives CDR1 ENHRY, CDR2 SYGVKD. The CDR3 covers 15 residues. The V gene end was trimmed by 4 bases and the J gene end by 6 bases; junction bases not matched to a gene: 11. The CDR3 DNA is TGTGCCATCAGTGGAACAGGGGAAAAGCGTCCTGAAGCTTTCTTT. Translation: CAISGTGEKRPEAFF.

The chain couples TRBV2 to TRBJ2-1, with 11 nucleotides matching TRBD1. Germline values: CDR1 SNHLY, CDR2 FYNNEI. V trimming: 3 bases; J trimming: 8 bases; junction bases outside the gene matches: 3. The CDR3 contains 14 residues. The CDR3 is CASSDRTGGDEQFF. CDR3 nucleotides: TGTGCCAGCAGTGATCGGACAGGGGGCGATGAGCAGTTCTTC. The complete variable domain, with remaining parts taken from reference TRBV2 and TRBJ2-1, reads EPEVTQTPSHQVTQMGQEVILRCVPISNHLYFYWYRQILGQKVEFLVSFYNNEISEKSEIFDDQFSVERPDGSNFTLKIRSTKLEDSAMYFCASSDRTGGDEQFFGPGTRLTVL.

V and J are TRBV28 and TRBJ2-1, with D perhaps matching TRBD1 (6 bases). The V and J ends lost 5 bases and 3 bases respectively, with 17 bases between them. The CDR3 loop spans 16 amino acids. Germline CDR1 reads MDHEN; CDR2 reads SYDVKM. The CDR3 sequence: CASSLIVGGDYNEQFF. The CDR3 bases are TGTGCCAGCAGTCTGATTGTAGGGGGAGACTACAATGAGCAGTTCTTC.

The chain couples TRBV7-2 to TRBJ2-7; tentative D call: TRBD2 (6 bases). The CDR3 is made up of 18 amino acids. Germline-derived CDR1 and CDR2 are SGHTA and FQGNSA. V lost 2 bases to trimming and J lost 0 bases, with 20 bases between them. CDR3 DNA: TGTGCCAGCAGCTTATGGCCGGGGCGGAGCGGGCCCTCCTACGAGCAGTACTTC. It encodes CASSLWPGRSGPSYEQYF.

The chain recombines TRBV5-6 with TRBJ1-4; possibly TRBD1 for D (5 bases). V shed 4 bases and J shed 1 base, with 14 bases lying between them. Germline CDR1 SGHDT, CDR2 YYEEEE. The CDR3 extends over 16 amino acids. The CDR3 loop is CASSIYVQGTNEKLFF. CDR3 in DNA: TGTGCCAGCAGCATATACGTTCAGGGAACTAATGAAAAACTGTTTTTT. Drawing the rest from reference TRBV5-6 and TRBJ1-4, the complete variable domain is DAGVTQSPTHLIKTRGQQVTLRCSPKSGHDTVSWYQQALGQGPQFIFQYYEEEERQRGNFPDRFSGHQFPNYSSELNVNALLLGDSALYLCASSIYVQGTNEKLFFGSGTQLSVL.

This sequence joins TRBV29-1 and TRBJ2-1, with D perhaps TRBD2 (6 bases). The CDR3 sequence is 13 residues long. The V end was cut by 7 bases, the J end by 3 bases, with 13 bases between. Germline V gene sequence: CDR1 SQVTM, CDR2 ANQGSEA. CDR3 nucleotides: TGCAGCGCCAAAGGAGGGAACTACAATGAGCAGTTCTTC. This sequence encodes CSAKGGNYNEQFF.

This clone has at least ten counts. In DNA form, the CDR3 reads TGCGCCAGCAGCCGCGGGCTAATCAAGTACTTC. Translating it yields CASSRGLIKYF. The chain joins TRBV5-1 to TRBJ2-7, with D perhaps TRBD2 (5 bases). The germline V and J ends were trimmed by 4 bases and 11 bases, with 13 bases remaining between them. Looked up from germline, CDR1 is SGHRS and CDR2 is YFSETQ. The CDR3 is 11 amino acids.

V gene TRBV13 combines with J gene TRBJ1-3, with no clear D. The CDR3 is 16 residues long. CDR1 PRHDT and CDR2 FYEKMQ come from the germline V gene (reference sequence). Between the trimmed V and J ends, which lost 10 bases and 0 bases, there was a span of 19 bases. This chain's CDR3 is CATGEGARFSGNTIYF. The CDR3 DNA reads TGTGCCACCGGGGAGGGAGCGAGATTCTCTGGAAACACCATATATTTT.

The chain uses TRBV30 and TRBJ1-1; D ambiguous. The length of the CDR3 is 12 residues. CDR1 and CDR2 (germline): GTSNPN, SVGIG (reference sequence). Trimming removed 5 bases from V and 2 bases from J, with 9 bases in between. In nucleotides, the CDR3 is TGTGCCTGGGGGGAGGCAAACACTGAAGCTTTCTTT. This sequence encodes CAWGEANTEAFF.

The chain employs TRBV4-1 and TRBJ1-1, with D unresolved. V dropped 4 bases and J dropped 1 base, with 16 bases sitting between them. This CDR3 contains 16 residues. Germline V gene sequence: CDR1 MGHRA, CDR2 YSYEKL. CDR3 sequence: CASSPRVSAANTEAFF. For the CDR3, the DNA is TGCGCCAGCAGCCCGAGAGTATCGGCGGCGAACACTGAAGCTTTCTTT.

This chain uses TRBV4-1 with TRBJ2-3, with D perhaps matching TRBD2 (7 bases). The CDR3 totals 16 residues. Trimming shortened V by 4 bases and J by 5 bases, and 19 bases separated the two germline ends. CDR1 is MGHRA, CDR2 YSYEKL, per germline. CDR3 in amino acids: CASSLLGGGGGDTQYF. The CDR3 DNA is TGCGCCAGCAGCCTCCTGGGGGGCGGGGGTGGAGATACGCAGTATTTT.

This clone was seen a single time. The chain recombines TRBV20-1 with TRBJ1-1; D gene uncertain. The CDR3 loop spans 11 amino acids. Per the germline V gene, CDR1 is DFQATT and CDR2 is SNEGSKA (reference sequence). With 4 bases removed from V and 7 bases from J, the gap between germline ends came to 10 bases. The CDR3 region has the DNA TGCAGTGCTACCCCCCTAGATGAAGCTTTCTTT. Protein product: CSATPLDEAFF.

The genes are TRBV5-1 and TRBJ1-1; TRBD1 matches 7 bases. This CDR3 has 15 residues. Germline V gives CDR1 SGHRS, CDR2 YFSETQ. V lost 3 bases to trimming and J lost 1 base; unmatched junction nucleotides: 6. In nucleotides, the CDR3 is TGCGCCAGCAGCTCGAAGGACAGGAGGAACACTGAAGCTTTCTTT. Encoded protein: CASSSKDRRNTEAFF.

The rearrangement uses TRBV23-1 and TRBJ2-7, with TRBD1 as a possible D gene (5 bases). TRBV23-1 is filed as an ORF, its function uncertain. This CDR3 comprises 14 residues. Trimming cost V 0 bases and J 6 bases, with 12 bases left between them. DNA for the CDR3: TGCGCCAGCAGTCAATCTAGGGGTTTGTCCGAGCAGTACTTC. This translates into CASSQSRGLSEQYF.

The gene calls are TRBV30 and TRBJ1-3; perhaps TRBD1 as D (5 bases). The CDR3 runs 15 residues. The V gene lost 1 base and the J gene lost 1 base, with 11 bases spanning the gap. Germline CDR1 GTSNPN, CDR2 SVGIG (reference sequence). The CDR3, as DNA: TGTGCCTGGAGTGCCGACAGTGTGTCTGGAAACACCATATATTTT. Amino acids: CAWSADSVSGNTIYF.

The chain joins TRBV11-2 to TRBJ2-7; 7 bases line up with TRBD2. CDR3 length equals 17 residues. In germline, CDR1 is SGHAT, CDR2 FQNNGV. With 3 bases clipped from V and 2 bases from J, the junction kept 13 bases outside the gene matches. The CDR3 loop reads CASSLRSGVNYPYEQYF. The CDR3 DNA follows: TGTGCCAGCAGCTTGAGGAGCGGGGTCAATTATCCCTACGAGCAGTACTTC.

The chain carries TRBV15 and TRBJ2-5; 11 bases are a match to TRBD2. This CDR3 is 19 amino acids long. V shed 0 bases and J 4 bases; nucleotides not matched to a gene: 13. Looked up from germline, CDR1 is LNHNV and CDR2 is YYDKDF (reference sequence). This CDR3 is CATSRDLVYLAGGGETQYF. In DNA, the CDR3 is TGTGCCACCAGCAGAGACCTAGTTTATCTAGCGGGAGGTGGAGAGACCCAGTACTTC.

The rearrangement links TRBV7-2 to TRBJ1-5, with a weak D call TRBD1 (6 bases). This CDR3 contains 17 residues. The V gene lost 1 base and the J gene lost 2 bases, with 15 bases spanning the gap. Germline V CDR1 and CDR2: SGHTA, FQGNSA. The CDR3 DNA is TGTGCCAGCAGCTTAGGGGCGGCAGGGGTAGGCAATCAGCCCCAGCATTTT. This encodes CASSLGAAGVGNQPQHF.

V is TRBV4-1 and J is TRBJ2-5; D perhaps matches TRBD2 (6 bases). The CDR3 consists of 16 residues. Looked up from germline, CDR1 is MGHRA and CDR2 is YSYEKL. Trimming pared 3 bases from V and 5 bases from J, leaving 19 bases between. This chain's CDR3 is CASSHGTGTASETQYF. For the CDR3, the DNA is TGCGCCAGCAGCCACGGCACCGGGACTGCTAGTGAGACCCAGTACTTC.

This clone turned up a few times. The chain employs TRBV18 and TRBJ1-6; D is undetermined. CDR3 length: 13 residues. The ends were cut back, 2 bases at V and 6 bases at J, with 5 bases in the middle. The V gene's germline CDR1 is KGHSH and CDR2 LQKENI. The CDR3 DNA follows: TGTGCCAGCTCACCAAACAGTAATTCACCCCTCCACTTT. It is translated as CASSPNSNSPLHF.

V is TRBV15 and J is TRBJ2-5; 10 positions match TRBD1. J was trimmed by 5 bases and V by 0 bases; bases with no gene match: 9. The CDR3 covers 17 residues. In germline, CDR1 is LNHNV, CDR2 YYDKDF (reference sequence). The CDR3, as DNA: TGTGCCACCAGCAGAGATGTGACAGGGGGCAAAAAGGAGACCCAGTACTTC. It yields the protein CATSRDVTGGKKETQYF.

The genes are TRBV11-2 and TRBJ2-1; TRBD2 matches at 7 bases. The V gene's germline CDR1 is SGHAT and CDR2 FQNNGV. The ends lost 0 bases at V and 8 bases at J; junction bases unmatched: 4. The CDR3 contains 14 residues. CDR3 amino acids: CASSLDNGRDEQFF. In DNA, the CDR3 is TGTGCCAGCAGCTTAGATAATGGGAGGGATGAGCAGTTCTTC. The full variable domain, completed using reference TRBV11-2 and TRBJ2-1, is EAGVAQSPRYKIIEKRQSVAFWCNPISGHATLYWYQQILGQGPKLLIQFQNNGVVDDSQLPKDRFSAERLKGVDSTLKIQPAKLEDSAVYLCASSLDNGRDEQFFGPGTRLTVL.

V usage is TRBV11-2 and J usage is TRBJ1-1, with D possibly TRBD1 on 6 matching bases. This CDR3 spans 14 amino acids. The V gene's germline CDR1 is SGHAT and CDR2 FQNNGV. V was cut by 4 bases and J by 3 bases, with 12 bases left in between. CDR3 coding DNA: TGTGCCAGCAGCTCCCGGTACAGGGACACTGAAGCTTTCTTT. Its translation: CASSSRYRDTEAFF.

V is TRBV13 and J is TRBJ1-6, with 7 bases fitting TRBD1. This CDR3 is built from 15 residues. The germline gives CDR1 PRHDT, CDR2 FYEKMQ (reference sequence). V gave up 6 bases and J gave up 9 bases; unmatched junction bases: 11. DNA of the CDR3: TGTGCCAGCAGACCAATGACAGGGACGTTTTCACCCCTCCACTTT. Translated: CASRPMTGTFSPLHF.